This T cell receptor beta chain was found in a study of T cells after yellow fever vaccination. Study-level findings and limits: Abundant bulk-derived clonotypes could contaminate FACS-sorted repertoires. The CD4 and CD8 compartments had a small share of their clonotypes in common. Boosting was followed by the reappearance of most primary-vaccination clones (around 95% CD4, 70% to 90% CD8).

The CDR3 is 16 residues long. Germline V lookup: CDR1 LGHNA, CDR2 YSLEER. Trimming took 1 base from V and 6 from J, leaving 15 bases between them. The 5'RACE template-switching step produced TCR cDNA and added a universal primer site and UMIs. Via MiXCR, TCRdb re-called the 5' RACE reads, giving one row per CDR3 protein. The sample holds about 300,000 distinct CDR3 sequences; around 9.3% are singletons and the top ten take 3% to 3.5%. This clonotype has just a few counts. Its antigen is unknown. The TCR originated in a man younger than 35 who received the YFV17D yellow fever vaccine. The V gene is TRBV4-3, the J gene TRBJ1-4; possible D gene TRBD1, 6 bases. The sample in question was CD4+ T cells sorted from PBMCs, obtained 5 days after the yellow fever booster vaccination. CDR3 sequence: CASSQGAPQGYEKLFF. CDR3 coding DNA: TGCGCCAGCAGCCAAGGGGCCCCACAGGGTTATGAAAAACTGTTTTTT.